Shown below are 21 T cell receptor beta chains from a single sample sequenced in a study of T cells in Graves' hyperthyroidism and ophthalmopathy. TCR beta CDR3 region amplification was performed from RNA transcripts. Using the HTBI primer set, a first-round RT-PCR was run on the TCR CDR3. Via MiXCR, TCRdb re-called the multiplex PCR reads, giving one row per CDR3 protein. This sample carries 300,000 to 400,000 distinct CDR3 sequences, over 11% of them seen once, and the ten largest clones take around 23%. The sequenced sample consisted of blood. These receptors came from a young woman with Graves' hyperthyroidism.

The chain recombines TRBV20-1 with TRBJ1-1; D is unresolved. The V gene's germline CDR1 is DFQATT and CDR2 SNEGSKA (reference sequence). This CDR3 region has 13 residues. Trimming left V 6 bases short and J 1 base short, with 12 bases between. CDR3 residues: CSALRDPNTEAFF. In DNA, the CDR3 is TGCAGTGCCTTAAGGGATCCGAACACTGAAGCTTTCTTT.

The chain recombines TRBV7-9 with TRBJ2-1; tentatively, D is TRBD2 (8 bases). With 2 bases removed from V and 1 base from J, the gap between germline ends came to 18 bases. This CDR3 comprises 18 residues. CDR1 SEHNR and CDR2 FQNEAQ come from the germline V gene (reference sequence). The CDR3 reads CASSLQLIAGQSYNEQFF. CDR3 bases: TGTGCCAGCAGCTTACAACTCATAGCGGGACAGTCCTACAATGAGCAGTTCTTC.

The V and J genes are TRBV7-2 and TRBJ2-7, with 8 positions matching TRBD2. The germline CDR1 and CDR2 sequences are SGHTA and FQGNSA. J lost 5 bases, V lost 0 bases, and 3 bases had no gene match. This CDR3 has 14 amino acids. CDR3 sequence: CASSLARAGDEQYF. CDR3 nucleotides: TGTGCCAGCAGCTTAGCGCGAGCGGGGGACGAGCAGTACTTC.

The J gene is TRBJ2-4, the V gene TRBV4-2; a possible D gene is TRBD1 (6 bases). The V end was cut by 5 bases, the J end by 2 bases, with 13 bases between. CDR3 size: 15 residues. Germline CDR1 reads LGHNA; CDR2 reads YNFKEQ. The CDR3 DNA reads TGTGCCAGCAGCAAAACCCGGGACACCAAAAACATTCAGTACTTC. Its protein product is CASSKTRDTKNIQYF.

This clonotype has at least ten counts. The rearrangement links TRBV2 to TRBJ2-7, with D perhaps being TRBD1 or TRBD2 (5 bases each). Germline CDR1 and CDR2: SNHLY and FYNNEI. V was trimmed by 9 bases and J by 3 bases, leaving 12 bases between them. This CDR3 region has 12 residues. In nucleotides, the CDR3 is TGTGCCAGTCAGGGACCCCGCTACGAGCAGTACTTC. Its translation is CASQGPRYEQYF.

This chain joins TRBV9 and TRBJ1-2; unclear D gene. Germline V gene sequence: CDR1 SGDLS, CDR2 YYNGEE. The CDR3 is 13 residues long. Trimming left V 0 bases short and J 10 bases short, with 13 bases between. CDR3 sequence (DNA): TGTGCCAGCAGCGTAGAGGCTACGTCCCACTACACCTTC. It is translated as CASSVEATSHYTF.

Many counts were recorded for this clonotype. The chain combines TRBV11-2 with TRBJ2-1, with 11 bases lining up with TRBD1. Germline V gene data show CDR1 as SGHAT and CDR2 as FQNNGV. J gave up 2 bases and V 4 bases, and 1 base lay outside the gene matches. The CDR3 is 15 amino acids. The chain's CDR3 is CASSWDRGAYNEQFF. CDR3 DNA: TGTGCCAGCAGCTGGGACAGGGGGGCCTACAATGAGCAGTTCTTC.

This clonotype was seen repeatedly, ten times or more. The genes are TRBV10-3 and TRBJ1-1; no reliable D call. Germline V gene data show CDR1 as ENHRY and CDR2 as SYGVKD. This CDR3 has 13 amino acids. Trimming pared 4 bases from V and 1 base from J, leaving 7 bases between. CDR3 amino acids: CAISVGKNTEAFF. CDR3 coding DNA: TGTGCCATCAGTGTTGGGAAGAACACTGAAGCTTTCTTT.

This clonotype was observed at least ten times. CDR3: CASGFDMNTEAFF. In nucleotides, the CDR3 is TGTGCCAGCGGCTTCGATATGAACACTGAAGCTTTCTTT. The rearrangement joins TRBV6-1 to TRBJ1-1; D unresolved. CDR3 length: 13 amino acids. CDR1 and CDR2 from the germline V gene are MNHNS and SASEGT. Trimming took 8 bases from V and 0 from J, leaving 10 bases between them.

The chain recombines TRBV28 with TRBJ2-2, with a weak D call TRBD2 (5 bases). This CDR3 contains 16 residues. V was pared by 6 bases and J by 3 bases, with 17 bases between. Germline loops: CDR1 MDHEN, CDR2 SYDVKM. CDR3 coding DNA: TGTGCCAGCAGCCCACCCGGGATAGCTTACACCGGGGAGCTGTTTTTT. This codes for CASSPPGIAYTGELFF.

This clonotype has ten or more counts. The rearrangement links TRBV7-2 to TRBJ2-1; TRBD1 agrees at 7 bases. Germline V gene data show CDR1 as SGHTA and CDR2 as FQGNSA. The CDR3 spans 13 residues. The trim removed 2 bases at V and 11 bases at J, leaving 6 bases unmatched. CDR3 sequence (DNA): TGTGCCAGCAGCTTACCCCCAGGGGGACAGCAGTTCTTC. The encoded protein is CASSLPPGGQQFF. The full variable domain, completed using reference TRBV7-2 and TRBJ2-1, is GAGVSQSPSNKVTEKGKDVELRCDPISGHTALYWYRQSLGQGLEFLIYFQGNSAPDKSGLPSDRFSAERTGGSVSTLTIQRTQQEDSAVYLCASSLPPGGQQFFGPGTRLTVL.

The J gene is TRBJ1-2, the V gene TRBV7-2; 7 bases align to TRBD1. Germline loops: CDR1 SGHTA, CDR2 FQGNSA. The CDR3 spans 15 residues. Trimming removed 7 bases from V and 4 bases from J; junction bases left unmatched: 12. In nucleotides, the CDR3 is TGTGCCAGCAACCGGGACAGTTACTTAGGCTATGGCTACACCTTC. The encoded protein is CASNRDSYLGYGYTF. Drawing the rest from reference TRBV7-2 and TRBJ1-2, the complete variable domain is GAGVSQSPSNKVTEKGKDVELRCDPISGHTALYWYRQSLGQGLEFLIYFQGNSAPDKSGLPSDRFSAERTGGSVSTLTIQRTQQEDSAVYLCASNRDSYLGYGYTFGSGTRLTVV.

This clonotype was detected a few times. The V call is TRBV7-6, the J call TRBJ1-2; maybe TRBD1 (5 bases). The CDR3 spans 13 residues. Per germline, CDR1 SGHVS and CDR2 FNYEAQ. Trimming pared 5 bases from V and 8 bases from J, leaving 15 bases between. CDR3 DNA sequence: TGTGCCAGCAGCGCGACAGCGAGAGGCGGCTACACCTTC. It codes for CASSATARGGYTF.

The genes are TRBV30 and TRBJ2-1; 7 bases agree with TRBD2. J lost 4 bases, V lost 1 base, and 10 bases had no gene match. Germline V CDR1 and CDR2: GTSNPN, SVGIG (reference sequence). The CDR3 has 16 residues. The CDR3 loop is CAWSALVAGTYNEQFF. The CDR3 DNA reads as TGTGCCTGGAGTGCCCTTGTAGCGGGTACTTACAATGAGCAGTTCTTC. Full variable domain (remainder filled in from reference TRBV30 and TRBJ2-1): SQTIHQWPATLVQPVGSPLSLECTVEGTSNPNLYWYRQAAGRGLQLLFYSVGIGQISSEVPQNLSASRPQDRQFILSSKKLLLSDSGFYLCAWSALVAGTYNEQFFGPGTRLTVL.

This clonotype was recorded many times. The chain uses TRBV7-2 and TRBJ2-3; no firm D call. CDR1 SGHTA and CDR2 FQGNSA come from the germline V gene. The CDR3 runs to 14 residues. The V and J ends lost 3 bases and 5 bases respectively, with 12 bases between them. CDR3 loop: CASSLGWGQDTQYF. The CDR3 DNA reads as TGTGCCAGCAGCTTGGGTTGGGGTCAAGATACGCAGTATTTT. Based on the CDR3 plus reference TRBV7-2 and TRBJ2-3, the full variable domain is GAGVSQSPSNKVTEKGKDVELRCDPISGHTALYWYRQSLGQGLEFLIYFQGNSAPDKSGLPSDRFSAERTGGSVSTLTIQRTQQEDSAVYLCASSLGWGQDTQYFGPGTRLTVL.

This clonotype showed up just once. The rearrangement uses TRBV7-9 and TRBJ1-3; no reliable D call. The V and J ends lost 5 bases and 2 bases respectively, with 10 bases between them. Per the germline V gene, CDR1 is SEHNR and CDR2 is FQNEAQ (reference sequence). The CDR3 runs to 14 residues. Here the CDR3 reads CASSLQSTGNTIYF. The CDR3, as DNA: TGTGCCAGCAGCCTACAGTCTACTGGAAACACCATATATTTT.

In its sample, this clonotype was seen many times. The chain couples TRBV28 to TRBJ2-7, with TRBD1 matching 9 bases. Trimming took 5 bases from V and 0 from J; bases not matched to a gene: 5. The germline V gene encodes CDR1 MDHEN and CDR2 SYDVKM. CDR3 length equals 15 residues. In DNA, the CDR3 is TGTGCCAGCAGTATACAGGGGGCGGGCTCCTACGAGCAGTACTTC. This sequence encodes CASSIQGAGSYEQYF. Combining the CDR3 with reference TRBV28 and TRBJ2-7 gives the whole variable domain DVKVTQSSRYLVKRTGEKVFLECVQDMDHENMFWYRQDPGLGLRLIYFSYDVKMKEKGDIPEGYSVSREKKERFSLILESASTNQTSMYLCASSIQGAGSYEQYFGPGTRLTVT.

This clonotype was seen at least ten times. V is TRBV7-8 and J is TRBJ2-7; 8 nucleotides align to TRBD2. Germline-derived CDR1 and CDR2 are SGHVS and FQNEAQ. This CDR3 comprises 14 residues. The J segment lost 6 bases and the V segment lost 2 bases, leaving 6 bases of the junction unmatched. The CDR3: CASSLTSGGGEQYF. The CDR3 coding sequence is TGTGCCAGCAGCTTAACTAGCGGCGGTGGCGAGCAGTACTTC.

V and J are TRBV20-1 and TRBJ1-2; TRBD1 agrees at 7 bases. Germline lookup yields CDR1 DFQATT and CDR2 SNEGSKA (reference sequence). CDR3 length equals 15 residues. V shed 1 base, J shed 6 bases, and the junction held 11 bases outside the gene matches. The CDR3 spells CSARVQDRRVNGYTF. CDR3 bases: TGCAGTGCTAGAGTGCAGGACAGGAGGGTAAATGGCTACACCTTC.

This clonotype was found many times. The chain combines TRBV12-3 or TRBV12-4 with TRBJ1-2; 8 bases align to TRBD1. The CDR3 length is 16 residues. Trimming at V came to 5 bases and at J to 0 bases, leaving 8 bases not matched to a gene. The DNA of the CDR3 is TGTGCCAGCAGTCCCAGACAGGGGCCCGCTAACTATGGCTACACCTTC. Amino acid sequence: CASSPRQGPANYGYTF.

This clonotype was recorded at least ten times. CDR3 region: CASSQAWGGQYEQFF. CDR3 DNA sequence: TGTGCCAGCAGCCAAGCCTGGGGCGGCCAGTATGAGCAGTTCTTC. The gene calls are TRBV14 and TRBJ2-1; D is possibly TRBD1 (5 bases). With 1 base removed from V and 8 bases from J, the gap between germline ends came to 15 bases. Germline CDR1 SGHDN, CDR2 FVKESK. The CDR3 totals 15 residues.